What follows are 28 T cell receptor beta chains derived from one specimen sequenced in a study of graft-versus-host responses after intestinal transplantation. Generated by immunoSEQ multiplex PCR, the TCRdb table keeps only in-frame clones and is missing some. The repertoire includes about 97,000 clones, 91% of them detected once, and under 0.2% sits in the top ten. For these receptors, no antigen is known. The material sequenced was unstimulated CD4+ T cells sorted from spleen or lymph node cells, taken before transplant. The receptors were gathered from a human donor who was the organ donor for an intestinal transplant.

The chain carries TRBV5-1 and TRBJ2-1, with 10 bases lining up with TRBD2. This CDR3 is built from 16 residues. The V gene's germline CDR1 is SGHRS and CDR2 YFSETQ. J lost 4 bases, V lost 4 bases, and 8 bases had no gene match. CDR3 region: CASSRRLAGEYNEQFF. For the CDR3, the DNA is TGCGCCAGCAGCCGTCGGCTAGCGGGGGAATACAATGAGCAGTTCTTC.

The chain recombines TRBV4-1 with TRBJ1-2; 7 bases match TRBD1. The CDR3 runs to 16 residues. From germline, CDR1 is MGHRA and CDR2 YSYEKL. V shed 1 base and J 3 bases; nucleotides not matched to a gene: 8. The CDR3 DNA reads TGCGCCAGCAGCCAAGTGGGGCGAGACAGGGACTATGGCTACACCTTC. Its translation is CASSQVGRDRDYGYTF.

The genes are TRBV29-1 and TRBJ2-7; TRBD2 agrees at 9 bases. V trimming: 6 bases; J trimming: 0 bases; junction bases outside the gene matches: 15. This CDR3 has 17 residues. The germline gives CDR1 SQVTM, CDR2 ANQGSEA. CDR3 nucleotide sequence: TGCAGCGTGGAAAGGGGTAGCGGGGGAGCGAGCTCCTACGAGCAGTACTTC. Translation gives CSVERGSGGASSYEQYF.

The chain carries TRBV4-1 and TRBJ1-2; D unclear. The CDR3 runs to 16 residues. With 0 bases removed from V and 3 bases from J, the gap between germline ends came to 14 bases. CDR1 and CDR2 (germline): MGHRA, YSYEKL. The CDR3 loop reads CASSQDPEGPYYGYTF. The DNA of the CDR3 is TGCGCCAGCAGCCAAGATCCTGAGGGCCCCTACTATGGCTACACCTTC.

This clone appeared a few times. This sequence joins TRBV4-2 and TRBJ2-1; D is uncertain. This CDR3 region has 14 residues. Germline V lookup: CDR1 LGHNA, CDR2 YNFKEQ. V gave up 5 bases and J gave up 5 bases, with 13 bases separating them. CDR3 amino acids: CASSSYNSNNEQFF. DNA of the CDR3: TGTGCCAGCAGCTCATATAACAGTAACAATGAGCAGTTCTTC.

This clone was picked up a small number of times. V gene TRBV5-4 combines with J gene TRBJ1-3; 12 bases align to TRBD1. V was clipped by 7 bases and J by 4 bases; unmatched bases: 6. Germline V CDR1 and CDR2: SGHNT, YYREEE (reference sequence). The CDR3 covers 15 residues. The CDR3 DNA follows: TGTGCCAGCGCCAGGGACAGGGGGCCCGGAAACACCATATATTTT. This gives the protein CASARDRGPGNTIYF.

CDR3 loop: CASGVTGFSNYGYTF. The DNA of the CDR3 is TGTGCCAGCGGTGTTACAGGGTTTTCTAACTATGGCTACACCTTC. The gene calls are TRBV7-8 and TRBJ1-2; the D gene is possibly TRBD1 (6 bases). Germline V gene data show CDR1 as SGHVS and CDR2 as FQNEAQ. The CDR3 sequence is 15 residues long. The ends were cut back, 8 bases at V and 0 bases at J, with 16 bases in the middle. Complete variable domain (other parts from reference TRBV7-8 and TRBJ1-2): GAGVSQSPRYKVAKRGQDVALRCDPISGHVSLFWYQQALGQGPEFLTYFQNEAQLDKSGLPSDRFFAERPEGSVSTLKIQRTQQEDSAVYLCASGVTGFSNYGYTFGSGTRLTVV.

This rearrangement joins TRBV10-3 to TRBJ2-7, with D possibly TRBD2 on 5 matching bases. The CDR3 consists of 11 residues. With 10 bases removed from V and 4 bases from J, the gap between germline ends came to 11 bases. Germline V gives CDR1 ENHRY, CDR2 SYGVKD. CDR3 protein: CATQRGYEQYF. The CDR3 region has the DNA TGTGCCACCCAGAGAGGGTACGAGCAGTACTTC.

This chain links TRBV16 with TRBJ2-3; the D gene is possibly TRBD2 (5 bases). The CDR3 runs 15 residues. CDR1 is KGHSY and CDR2 is FQNENV in the germline V gene. Trimming took off 4 bases at V and 0 bases at J, with 11 bases between the two ends. CDR3 region: CASSPAAASTDTQYF. CDR3 nucleotides: TGTGCCAGCAGCCCAGCGGCCGCTAGCACAGATACGCAGTATTTT.

The chain is built from TRBV4-2 and TRBJ2-3, with 15 positions matching TRBD2. From germline, CDR1 is LGHNA and CDR2 YNFKEQ. J lost 0 bases, V lost 8 bases, and 0 bases had no gene match. The CDR3 loop spans 15 amino acids. CDR3: CASGLAGGSTDTQYF. The CDR3 coding sequence is TGTGCCAGCGGACTAGCGGGGGGGAGCACAGATACGCAGTATTTT.

The genes are TRBV5-1 and TRBJ1-2; D is unresolved. Trimming pared 7 bases from V and 2 bases from J, leaving 6 bases between. The germline V gene has CDR1 SGHRS and CDR2 YFSETQ. The CDR3 is 11 residues long. The CDR3 region is CASGVNYGYTF. Written as DNA, the CDR3 is TGCGCCAGCGGAGTGAACTATGGCTACACCTTC.

The chain carries TRBV14 and TRBJ2-7; TRBD1 aligns across 9 bases. CDR1 and CDR2 from the germline V gene are SGHDN and FVKESK. The CDR3 is 16 residues long. V lost 2 bases and J lost 3; bases outside the gene matches: 8. CDR3 amino acids: CASSQLGTGLYYEQYF. In nucleotides, the CDR3 is TGTGCCAGCAGCCAACTCGGGACAGGGCTTTACTACGAGCAGTACTTC.

This chain uses TRBV6-5 with TRBJ1-6; D is unresolved. V lost 0 bases and J lost 3, with 9 bases in between. The CDR3 extends over 16 amino acids. Germline-derived CDR1 and CDR2 are MNHEY and SVGAGI. CDR3 protein: CASSYSPGSYNSPLHF. The CDR3, as DNA: TGTGCCAGCAGTTACTCTCCCGGGAGCTATAATTCACCCCTCCACTTT.

CDR3 DNA: TGTGCCAGCAGGCGGGACCAATCCTTTTATGGCTACACCTTC. This codes for CASRRDQSFYGYTF. This chain connects TRBV7-9 to TRBJ1-2; perhaps TRBD1 as D (5 bases). The CDR3 loop spans 14 amino acids. Germline assignment: CDR1 SEHNR and CDR2 FQNEAQ (reference sequence). Deletions cut 6 bases from V and 5 bases from J, with 16 bases between.

This clone was observed a handful of times. The V gene is TRBV19, the J gene TRBJ2-7; 7 nucleotides match TRBD1. CDR3 size: 15 residues. Germline V gene sequence: CDR1 LNHDA, CDR2 SQIVND (reference sequence). J lost 0 bases, V lost 4 bases, and 6 bases had no gene match. The CDR3 DNA reads as TGTGCCAGTAGTAAACTCCGGGACAGCTCCTACGAGCAGTACTTC. This encodes CASSKLRDSSYEQYF.

This chain links TRBV4-1 with TRBJ1-3; D call uncertain. The V end lost 4 bases, the J end lost 0 bases, and 7 bases lay between the germline ends. The germline V gene has CDR1 MGHRA and CDR2 YSYEKL. This CDR3 has 14 residues. CDR3 nucleotides: TGCGCCAGCAGCCTCGGGGACTCTGGAAACACCATATATTTT. Protein: CASSLGDSGNTIYF.

The rearrangement uses TRBV7-9 and TRBJ2-7, with TRBD1 matching over 7 bases. The CDR3 has 16 amino acids. J was trimmed by 0 bases and V by 5 bases; bases with no gene match: 10. Germline CDR1 is SEHNR and CDR2 is FQNEAQ (reference sequence). CDR3 in DNA: TGTGCCAGCAGCCCCTACGGACAGGTGAGCTCCTACGAGCAGTACTTC. Its protein product is CASSPYGQVSSYEQYF. The whole variable domain, remainder taken from reference TRBV7-9 and TRBJ2-7, is DTGVSQNPRHKITKRGQNVTFRCDPISEHNRLYWYRQTLGQGPEFLTYFQNEAQLEKSRLLSDRFSAERPKGSFSTLEIQRTEQGDSAMYLCASSPYGQVSSYEQYFGPGTRLTVT.

The CDR3 spells CASSQTWEQFF. The CDR3 DNA reads TGCGCCAGCAGCCAAACATGGGAGCAGTTCTTC. The J gene is TRBJ2-1, the V gene TRBV4-1; no definite D call. The V end lost 2 bases, the J end lost 10 bases, and 6 bases lay between the germline ends. This CDR3 has 11 amino acids. Looked up from germline, CDR1 is MGHRA and CDR2 is YSYEKL.

The chain combines TRBV2 with TRBJ1-4; D unclear. The germline V gene has CDR1 SNHLY and CDR2 FYNNEI. This CDR3 spans 14 amino acids. With 7 bases removed from V and 0 bases from J, the gap between germline ends came to 9 bases. The chain's CDR3 is CASTRRSTNEKLFF. The CDR3 DNA reads TGTGCCAGCACGCGGCGCTCAACTAATGAAAAACTGTTTTTT.

The rearrangement uses TRBV28 and TRBJ1-5; 7 bases agree with TRBD1. Germline CDR1 is MDHEN and CDR2 is SYDVKM. CDR3 length equals 18 residues. Unmatched junction bases numbered 13, after V lost 3 bases and J lost 2 bases. The CDR3 spells CASSLVPRGSARNQPQHF. The CDR3 DNA reads TGTGCCAGCAGTTTGGTCCCCAGGGGGTCCGCGCGCAATCAGCCCCAGCATTTT.

The chain employs TRBV7-2 and TRBJ1-2; 7 positions agree with TRBD1. Germline V gene sequence: CDR1 SGHTA, CDR2 FQGNSA. This CDR3 spans 15 amino acids. V was clipped by 8 bases and J by 4 bases; unmatched bases: 13. CDR3 bases: TGTGCCAGCTTGCGGACAGGCCCCAGCCCCTATGGCTACACCTTC. Its translation: CASLRTGPSPYGYTF.

This sequence joins TRBV7-6 and TRBJ1-4; maybe TRBD1 (5 bases). CDR3 length: 15 residues. Trimming cost V 1 base and J 2 bases, with 8 bases left between them. CDR1 and CDR2 from the germline V gene are SGHVS and FNYEAQ. CDR3 DNA sequence: TGTGCCAGCAGCTTAGAGGGGTGGACTAATGAAAAACTGTTTTTT. It codes for CASSLEGWTNEKLFF. Looking up the rest from reference TRBV7-6 and TRBJ1-4 gives the full variable domain: GAGVSQSPRYKVTKRGQDVALRCDPISGHVSLYWYRQALGQGPEFLTYFNYEAQQDKSGLPNDRFSAERPEGSISTLTIQRTEQRDSAMYRCASSLEGWTNEKLFFGSGTQLSVL.

The V gene is TRBV27, the J gene TRBJ2-2; possibly TRBD2 for D (5 bases). The V end lost 2 bases, the J end lost 7 bases, and 14 bases lay between the germline ends. Germline V gene sequence: CDR1 MNHEY, CDR2 SMNVEV (reference sequence). The CDR3 length is 15 residues. This CDR3 is CASSLPEGGGGELFF. The CDR3 coding sequence is TGTGCCAGCAGTTTACCCGAGGGTGGTGGCGGGGAGCTGTTTTTT.

The chain employs TRBV5-6 and TRBJ1-3; D call uncertain. This CDR3 spans 16 amino acids. CDR1 is SGHDT and CDR2 is YYEEEE in the germline V gene. The V and J ends lost 1 base and 0 bases respectively, with 11 bases between them. The chain's CDR3 is CASSLRGVTSGNTIYF. CDR3 in DNA: TGTGCCAGCAGCTTGCGCGGGGTCACCTCTGGAAACACCATATATTTT. The full variable domain, in which reference TRBV5-6 and TRBJ1-3 provide the parts outside the CDR3, is DAGVTQSPTHLIKTRGQQVTLRCSPKSGHDTVSWYQQALGQGPQFIFQYYEEEERQRGNFPDRFSGHQFPNYSSELNVNALLLGDSALYLCASSLRGVTSGNTIYFGEGSWLTVV.

This clone has just a few counts. The chain combines TRBV7-3 with TRBJ2-6; D might be TRBD1 (5 bases). The germline gives CDR1 SGHTA, CDR2 FQGTGA. The V end was cut by 2 bases, the J end by 12 bases, with 11 bases between. This CDR3 region has 13 residues. Written as DNA, the CDR3 is TGTGCCAGCAGCTTACGACAGACTTCCGTCCTGACTTTC. It yields the protein CASSLRQTSVLTF.

This chain connects TRBV5-4 to TRBJ2-3; the match to TRBD1 covers 7 bases. Per germline, CDR1 SGHNT and CDR2 YYREEE (reference sequence). The CDR3 length is 14 residues. V gave up 2 bases and J gave up 1 base; unmatched junction bases: 1. CDR3: CASSFTGGTDTQYF. CDR3 coding DNA: TGTGCCAGCAGCTTTACAGGGGGCACAGATACGCAGTATTTT.

This chain joins TRBV7-3 and TRBJ1-1; D not resolved. The V end was cut by 2 bases, the J end by 5 bases, with 15 bases between. CDR1 and CDR2 (germline): SGHTA, FQGTGA. The CDR3 sequence is 15 residues long. CDR3 protein: CASSLSVVLRTEAFF. The CDR3 DNA is TGTGCCAGCAGCTTATCGGTGGTGTTGCGGACTGAAGCTTTCTTT.

The V and J genes are TRBV7-8 and TRBJ2-7; D remains unclear. The ends were cut back, 1 base at V and 0 bases at J, with 7 bases in the middle. Germline assignment: CDR1 SGHVS and CDR2 FQNEAQ. There are 14 residues in the CDR3. CDR3 bases: TGTGCCAGCAGCTTAGATTATTTCTCCTACGAGCAGTACTTC. It codes for CASSLDYFSYEQYF.